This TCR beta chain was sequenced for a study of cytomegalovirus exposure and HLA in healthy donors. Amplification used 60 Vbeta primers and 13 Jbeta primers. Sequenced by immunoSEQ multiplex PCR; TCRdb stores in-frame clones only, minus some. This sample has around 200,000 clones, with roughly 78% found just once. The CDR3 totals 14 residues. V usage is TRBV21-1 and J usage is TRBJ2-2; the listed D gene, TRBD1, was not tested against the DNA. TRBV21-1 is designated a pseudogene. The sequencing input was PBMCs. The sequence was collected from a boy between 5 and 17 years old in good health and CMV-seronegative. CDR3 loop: CASSGTGKTGELFF. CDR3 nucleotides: TGTGCCAGCAGCGGAACAGGGAAGACCGGGGAGCTGTTTTTT.